The T cell receptor (beta chain) described here comes from a study of CXCR3-negative and CXCR3-positive naive CD8 T cells. Notes on the study in general: Comparison of naive CXCR3-negative and CXCR3-positive cells revealed similar TRBV-TRBJ usage, while memory cells differed. Once cells were cryopreserved, CXCR3 expression went down partly, and most assays used fresh PBMCs. For CXCR3-positive naive cells, TRB CDR3s were more hydrophobic than those of CXCR3-negative naive cells.

Germline V gene lookup returns CDR1 MDHEN and CDR2 SYDVKM. The CDR3 sequence is 14 residues long. 5' RACE that incorporated UMI labels was used to prepare the TRB cDNA libraries. TCRdb re-analyzed the 5' RACE reads; it lists each CDR3 protein once, without DNA. The sample holds about 120,000 distinct CDR3 sequences. For this clonotype: Its antigen is still unknown.

Triplicate sorts, hundreds of thousands of cells apiece, were made for each CD8+ T cell subset. This receptor was obtained from a human donor in good health. Some clones in this sample may be carry-over from other donors' samples. The sample comprised naive CXCR3+ CD8+ T cells from blood. Subset of the sample: CD45RO-CCR7+CD27+CD95- naive CD8+ T cells expressing CXCR3 (TNR3+). V gene TRBV28 combines with J gene TRBJ2-5; TCRdb's assignment of TRBD1 cannot be checked, as there is no DNA. The CDR3 loop is CASSRDRVPRTQYF.